This T cell receptor (beta chain) came from a study of T cell repertoires in ileal Crohn's disease. Study-level information: Median disease duration was roughly 8.5 years; approximately 32% smoked at surgery. At postoperative colonoscopy, neoterminal ileum biopsies were taken as M6.

Findings and caveats of the study: Within the first postoperative year, endoscopy came at median around 7 months.

In regard to this clone: Its antigen is unidentified.

Sequencing used immunoSEQ multiplex PCR; TCRdb keeps in-frame clones, though not all of them. The sample has fewer than 12,000 clones; roughly 80% are singletons. Germline CDR1 and CDR2: GTSNPN and SVGIG (reference sequence). The V end lost 7 bases, the J end lost 0 bases, and 10 bases lay between the germline ends. CDR3 length: 12 amino acids. Indicated time point: neoterminal ileum biopsy at postoperative endoscopy, about 6 months after surgery. This TCR derives from an adult with Crohn's disease. The chain carries TRBV30 and TRBJ2-7; maybe TRBD2 (6 bases). Specimen: ileal tissue. In DNA form, the CDR3 reads TGTGCCTACCGGCGGGGCTCCTACGAGCAGTACTTC. Translated: CAYRRGSYEQYF.